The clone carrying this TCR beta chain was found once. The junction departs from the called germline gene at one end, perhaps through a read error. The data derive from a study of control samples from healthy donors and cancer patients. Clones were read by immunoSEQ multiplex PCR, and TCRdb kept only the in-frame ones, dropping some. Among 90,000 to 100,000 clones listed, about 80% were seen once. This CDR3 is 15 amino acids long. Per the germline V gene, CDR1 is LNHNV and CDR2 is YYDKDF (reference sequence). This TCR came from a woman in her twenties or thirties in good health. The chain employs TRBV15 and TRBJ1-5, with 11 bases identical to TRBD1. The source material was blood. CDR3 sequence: CATSRDRGPGQSQHF. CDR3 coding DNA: TGTGCCACCAGCAGGGACAGGGGGCCGGGTCAGTCCCAGCATTTT. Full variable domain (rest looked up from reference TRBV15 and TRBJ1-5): DAMVIQNPRYQVTQFGKPVTLSCSQTLNHNVMYWYQQKSSQAPKLLFHYYDKDFNNEADTPDNFQSRRPNTSFCFLDIRSPGLGDTAMYLCATSRDRGPGQSQHFGDGTRLSIL.